Reported below is one T cell receptor beta chain. Its antigen is as yet unknown. This entry belongs to a study of T cell responses to AZD1222 COVID-19 vaccine. TCRdb's copy holds only in-frame clones and misses some; the assay was immunoSEQ multiplex PCR. The table includes around 180,000 clones, roughly 94% detected once. Second-dose intervals of approximately 4 or approximately 12 weeks were pooled. General observations from the study: Researchers took repertoire samples only after the peak T cell response had come. Across spike, vaccine-associated CD4 TCRs were found, dominant at 160-218 and 743-854. Most donors were white British and more were female, and clonal diversity was possibly underestimated.

J was trimmed by 2 bases and V by 3 bases; bases with no gene match: 18. The CDR3 runs to 21 residues. Germline V gives CDR1 MDHEN, CDR2 SYDVKM. The specimen was peripheral blood, collected 28 days after the second AZD1222 dose. The clonotype was recovered from an adult who received the AZD1222 COVID-19 vaccine. This chain joins TRBV28 and TRBJ2-2; 10 nucleotides agree with TRBD1. DNA for the CDR3: TGTGCCAGCAGTTTTTCTACCGAATCCCGGGACAGGGGTCTTAACACCGGGGAGCTGTTTTTT. Its translation is CASSFSTESRDRGLNTGELFF.